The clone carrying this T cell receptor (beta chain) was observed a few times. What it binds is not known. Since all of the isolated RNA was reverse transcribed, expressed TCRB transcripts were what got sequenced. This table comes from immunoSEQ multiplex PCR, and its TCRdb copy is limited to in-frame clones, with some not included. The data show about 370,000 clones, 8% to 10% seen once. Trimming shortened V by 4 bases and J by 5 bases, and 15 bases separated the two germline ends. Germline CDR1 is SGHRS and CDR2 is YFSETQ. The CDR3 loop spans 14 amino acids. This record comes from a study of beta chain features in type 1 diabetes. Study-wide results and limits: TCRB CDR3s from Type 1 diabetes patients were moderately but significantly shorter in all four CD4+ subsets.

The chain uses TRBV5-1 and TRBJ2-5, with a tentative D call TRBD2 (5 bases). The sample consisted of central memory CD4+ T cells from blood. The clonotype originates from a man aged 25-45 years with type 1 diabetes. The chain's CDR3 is CASSPTRGLETQYF. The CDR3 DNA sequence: TGCGCCAGCAGCCCTACGCGAGGGTTGGAGACCCAGTACTTC.